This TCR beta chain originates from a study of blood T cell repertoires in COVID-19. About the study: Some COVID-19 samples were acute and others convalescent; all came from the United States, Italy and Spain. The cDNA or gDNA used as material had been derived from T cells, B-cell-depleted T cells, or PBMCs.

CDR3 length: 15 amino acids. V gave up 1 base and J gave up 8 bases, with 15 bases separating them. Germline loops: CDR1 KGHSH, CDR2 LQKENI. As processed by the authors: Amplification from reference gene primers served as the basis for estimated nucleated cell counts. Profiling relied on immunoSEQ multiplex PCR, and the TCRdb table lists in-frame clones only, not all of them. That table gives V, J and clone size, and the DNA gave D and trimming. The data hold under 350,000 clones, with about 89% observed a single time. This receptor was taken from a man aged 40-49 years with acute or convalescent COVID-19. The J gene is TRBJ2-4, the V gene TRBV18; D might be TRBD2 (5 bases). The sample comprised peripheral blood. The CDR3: CASSPLSGSQDIQYF. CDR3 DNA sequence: TGTGCCAGCTCACCACTATCGGGGAGCCAGGACATTCAGTACTTC.